A single sample is the source of the 8 T cell receptor beta chains below, sequenced in a study of blood T cells in healthy people across ages. Alongside a J-beta primer mix, a sample-barcoded 5' primer served in a second PCR lasting roughly 6 to 12 cycles. TCRdb redid the calling of the 5' RACE reads with MiXCR, one entry per CDR3 protein. Found here are 850,000 or so distinct CDR3 sequences, 25% to 30% of them singletons; the top ten hold roughly 17%. Sequencing used blood. The receptors derive from an elderly woman in good health.

About this clonotype: A much larger clone differs by one base, so this may be a read error. V and J are TRBV5-5 and TRBJ2-7; 7 positions match TRBD1. The CDR3 covers 15 residues. From germline, CDR1 is SGHKS and CDR2 YYEKEE (reference sequence). Trimming took 0 bases from V and 7 from J; bases not matched to a gene: 10. Written as DNA, the CDR3 is TGTGCCAGCAGCTTGGGGGGACAGACTCACAATGAGCAGTACTTC. Protein product: CASSLGGQTHNEQYF.

This clonotype was seen repeatedly, ten times or more. Just one base apart from a much larger clone, this may be a read error. This chain uses TRBV7-2 with TRBJ2-5; TRBD1 matches 11 bases. The CDR3 is 15 amino acids. Germline loops: CDR1 SGHTA, CDR2 FQGNSA. The V segment lost 4 bases and the J segment 11 bases; nucleotides outside the gene matches: 12. CDR3 coding DNA: TGTGCCAGCAGCTCCCAGAGGACAGGGGGCGTTGAGCAGTACTTC. Translation gives CASSSQRTGGVEQYF.

This clonotype was detected ten times or more. The V and J genes are TRBV20-1 and TRBJ2-7, with 8 bases fitting TRBD2. Germline assignment: CDR1 DFQATT and CDR2 SNEGSKA (reference sequence). With V trimmed by 5 bases and J by 2 bases, 8 bases remained unmatched. CDR3 size: 14 residues. In DNA, the CDR3 is TGCAGTGCTCCCCATTTCGGGGGGGCCTACGAGCAGTACTTC. Protein: CSAPHFGGAYEQYF.

To note about this clonotype: Being one base from a much bigger clone, this may be a read error. The rearrangement links TRBV7-9 to TRBJ2-7; D may be TRBD1 (6 bases). The CDR3 spans 15 residues. V lost 10 bases, J lost 7 bases, and 26 bases lay in between. CDR1 and CDR2 (germline): SEHNR, FQNEAQ (reference sequence). CDR3 sequence reads: CATSETSTGNNEQYF. CDR3 bases: TGTGCCACCAGTGAGACATCAACAGGGAACAATGAGCAGTACTTC.

The table lists this clonotype with many counts. V gene TRBV29-1 combines with J gene TRBJ2-6; TRBD1 matches 10 bases. V gave up 3 bases and J gave up 1 base; unmatched junction bases: 9. The CDR3 spans 18 residues. CDR1 and CDR2 (germline): SQVTM, ANQGSEA. In DNA, the CDR3 is TGCAGCGTTGACACCTCCCGGGACAGGGGTTCTGGGGCCAACGTCCTGACTTTC. This translates into CSVDTSRDRGSGANVLTF.

The gene calls are TRBV20-1 and TRBJ2-2; D may be TRBD2 (7 bases). The length of the CDR3 is 15 residues. In germline, CDR1 is DFQATT, CDR2 SNEGSKA (reference sequence). With 4 bases removed from V and 3 bases from J, the gap between germline ends came to 15 bases. CDR3 sequence reads: CSAKRGGLDTGELFF. The CDR3 coding sequence is TGCAGTGCTAAGAGGGGGGGCCTGGACACCGGGGAGCTGTTTTTT.

This chain links TRBV7-2 with TRBJ1-2, with D maybe TRBD1 (5 bases). CDR1 and CDR2 (germline): SGHTA, FQGNSA. This CDR3 is built from 12 residues. Trimming took off 6 bases at V and 8 bases at J, with 13 bases between the two ends. The CDR3 DNA is TGTGCCAGCAGTCGGAGGGGTGTAGGCTACACCTTC. Protein product: CASSRRGVGYTF. Full variable domain (missing parts from reference TRBV7-2 and TRBJ1-2): GAGVSQSPSNKVTEKGKDVELRCDPISGHTALYWYRQSLGQGLEFLIYFQGNSAPDKSGLPSDRFSAERTGGSVSTLTIQRTQQEDSAVYLCASSRRGVGYTFGSGTRLTVV.

The J gene is TRBJ2-3, the V gene TRBV5-4; 13 bases align to TRBD2. This CDR3 spans 18 amino acids. With 1 base clipped from V and 5 bases from J, the junction kept 10 bases outside the gene matches. Germline V gene sequence: CDR1 SGHNT, CDR2 YYREEE (reference sequence). The CDR3 region is CASSLNAGLAGAGDTQYF. CDR3 in DNA: TGTGCCAGCAGCTTGAACGCAGGACTAGCGGGAGCAGGAGATACGCAGTATTTT.